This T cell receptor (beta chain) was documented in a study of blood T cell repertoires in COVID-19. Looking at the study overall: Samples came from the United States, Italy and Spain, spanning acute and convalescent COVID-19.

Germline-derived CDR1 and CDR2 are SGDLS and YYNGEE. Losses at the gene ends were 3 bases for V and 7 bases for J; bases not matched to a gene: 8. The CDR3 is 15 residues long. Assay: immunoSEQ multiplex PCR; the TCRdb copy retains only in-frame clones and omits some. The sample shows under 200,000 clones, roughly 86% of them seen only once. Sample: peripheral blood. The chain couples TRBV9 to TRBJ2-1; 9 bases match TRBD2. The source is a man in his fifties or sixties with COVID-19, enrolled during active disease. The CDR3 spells CASSDISGSQNEQFF. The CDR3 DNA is TGTGCCAGCAGCGATATTAGCGGGAGTCAAAATGAGCAGTTCTTC.